The clone carrying this TCR beta chain was seen a single time. These data originate in a study of blood T cell repertoires in COVID-19. Study information: Samples of COVID-19 (acute and convalescent) were obtained from the United States, Italy and Spain. From T cells, B-cell-depleted T cells, or PBMCs came the material, which was cDNA or gDNA.

The germline gives CDR1 MDHEN, CDR2 SYDVKM. The CDR3 has 15 amino acids. V lost 8 bases to trimming and J lost 10 bases; unmatched junction nucleotides: 17. As processed by the authors: From reference gene primer amplification, estimates of nucleated cell counts were derived. Assay: immunoSEQ multiplex PCR; the TCRdb copy retains only in-frame clones and omits some. The DNA was the basis for D and trimming; V, J and clone size are from that table. The repertoire has approximately 31,000 clones, approximately 83% of them found once; the top ten carry roughly a sixth. The clonotype originates from a woman in her fifties or sixties with active COVID-19. This sequence joins TRBV28 and TRBJ2-1; 7 bases are a match to TRBD2. Sequencing was performed on peripheral blood. The CDR3 DNA follows: TGTGCCAGCCTCGCCTCGGGAGGTAGTGGCCAGGAGCAGTTCTTC. Protein product: CASLASGGSGQEQFF.